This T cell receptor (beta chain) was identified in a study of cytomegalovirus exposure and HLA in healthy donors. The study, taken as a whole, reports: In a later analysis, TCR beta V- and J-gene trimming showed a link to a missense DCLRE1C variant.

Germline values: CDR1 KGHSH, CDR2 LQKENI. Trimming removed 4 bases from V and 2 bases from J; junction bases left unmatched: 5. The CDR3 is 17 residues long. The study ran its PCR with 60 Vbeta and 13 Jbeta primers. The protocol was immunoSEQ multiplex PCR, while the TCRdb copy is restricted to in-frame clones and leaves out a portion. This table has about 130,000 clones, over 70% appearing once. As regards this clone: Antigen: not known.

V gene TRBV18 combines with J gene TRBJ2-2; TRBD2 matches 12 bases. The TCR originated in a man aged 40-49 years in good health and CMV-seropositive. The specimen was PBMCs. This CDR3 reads CASSLGLAGLNTGELFF. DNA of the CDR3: TGTGCCAGCTCACTCGGACTAGCGGGGCTCAACACCGGGGAGCTGTTTTTT.